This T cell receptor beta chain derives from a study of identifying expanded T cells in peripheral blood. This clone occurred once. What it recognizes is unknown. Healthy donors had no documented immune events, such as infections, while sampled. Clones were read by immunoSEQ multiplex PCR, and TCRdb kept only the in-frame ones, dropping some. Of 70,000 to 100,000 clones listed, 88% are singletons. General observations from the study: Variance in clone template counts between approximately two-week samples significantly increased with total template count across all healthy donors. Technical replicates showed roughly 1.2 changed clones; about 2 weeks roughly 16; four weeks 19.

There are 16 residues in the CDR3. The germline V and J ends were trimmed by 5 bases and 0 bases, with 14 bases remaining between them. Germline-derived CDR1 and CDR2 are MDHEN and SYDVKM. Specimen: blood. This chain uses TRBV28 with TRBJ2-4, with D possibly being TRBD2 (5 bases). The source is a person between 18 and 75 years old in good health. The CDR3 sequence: CASSPRAVVAKNIQYF. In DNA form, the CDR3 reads TGTGCCAGCAGTCCCAGAGCGGTGGTAGCCAAAAACATTCAGTACTTC.